This T cell receptor (beta chain) was obtained from a study of T-cell reconstitution after alpha-beta-depleted transplantation in children. Trimming removed 1 base at V and 6 bases at J, with 18 bases between. The CDR3 is 17 residues long. During its preparation, the TCRbeta library received unique molecular identifiers. TCRdb re-analysed the PCR reads in MiXCR, keeping a single row per CDR3 protein. The sample shows nearly 550,000 distinct CDR3 sequences, about 16% of them seen only once. The sequence was obtained from a human donor who donated a stem cell graft to a child with acute lymphoblastic leukemia. The sample in question was PBMCs from the stem cell graft donor, obtained from the stem cell graft. The rearrangement uses TRBV12-3 or TRBV12-4 and TRBJ2-2, with TRBD2 as a possible D gene (5 bases). The CDR3 here is CASSLGWTGPRPGELFF. The CDR3 DNA sequence: TGTGCCAGCAGTTTAGGGTGGACTGGGCCTAGACCCGGGGAGCTGTTTTTT.